The present T cell receptor beta chain was sequenced within a study of blood T cell repertoires in COVID-19 (dated by TCRdb to 2018 to 2020). Describing the broader study: Recovered participants in ImmuneRACE Cohort 3 were defined by two consecutive negative NP/OP PCR tests, clearance by a healthcare professional, or resolution of symptoms. Collaborator samples came from the United States, Italy and Spain and covered acute and convalescent phases of COVID-19. Deeply sampled blood TCRbeta repertoires from subjects exposed to, actively infected with, or recovered from COVID-19 were included in the dataset. The samples were drawn from the first 160 participants of the ongoing ImmuneRACE study and from over 950 subjects provided by 6 global collaborators. The sample metadata nearly always contained a de-identified subject ID, COVID-19 status, age in years and sex. Where HLA class I and class II types were available, the types were taken from metadata supplied by the sample provider, not from assay-based typing. A freely available public database, intended as a resource for researchers studying the immune response to SARS-CoV-2, is where the repertoires were released. The prospective study material was composed of cDNA or gDNA derived from T cells, B-cell-depleted T cells, or PBMCs. Points the paper makes about the study in general: The amount of clinical and demographic metadata varied by source and participant and was provided uncurated.

CDR1 and CDR2 are read off the germline V gene (reference sequence) as SGHKS and YYEKEE. Trimming takes 2 bases from V and 4 bases from J, and the germline ends sit 8 bases apart. The CDR3 covers 13 residues, taking in both the cysteine and the phenylalanine. Kept here is only the CDR3 DNA, which spans 39 bases and is read in frame from base 1. Participants in the prospective study were enrolled through a virtual design, were aged roughly 18 to 90 years, and lived in 24 United States geographic areas. In the prospective study, cohorts were assigned on the basis of participant-reported clinical history obtained from a screening survey and a study questionnaire. Mobile phlebotomists in the prospective study collected whole blood, serum and a nasopharyngeal or oropharyngeal swab from every participant. Over a roughly two-month period, participants in the prospective study had the option of providing additional blood draws and questionnaires. Before DNA extraction, prospective study blood samples were shipped either frozen or at room temperature.

The immunoSEQ Assay, a bias-controlled multiplex PCR, was used to amplify TCRbeta CDR3 regions from genomic DNA. From the authors' description of their analysis: Within the assay, amplification of reference gene primers was used to estimate how many nucleated cells each sample contained. To quantify the absolute abundance of each unique TCRbeta CDR3 rearrangement, sequence reads were collapsed and filtered. For each sample, productive Simpson clonality was calculated by taking the square root of Simpson's diversity index across productive rearrangements. Not all clones reach the TCRdb copy of this immuneACCESS table, which keeps in-frame sequences only. Checked studies attribute under half of the gap to unresolved V genes and leave the rest unexplained. The V and J calls and clone size are taken from that table; D and trimming were inferred from the DNA. This sample has some 300,000 clones in its table, and 85% to 90% of those were observed once. Together, the top ten hold 2% to 2.5% of the sample.

The count of this clone is one. Its antigen has not been determined. Base qualities are not recorded, but no much larger clone differs from it by a single base. The chain couples TRBV5-5 to TRBJ2-3, with no confident D gene call. The source of this sequence is a woman aged 60 to 75 in a cohort exposed to, infected with or recovered from COVID-19 (not recorded which). Sequenced input: PBMCs or T cells enriched from blood (not recorded which). The encoded CDR3 is CASSFSCSDTQYF. Here is the DNA: TGTGCCAGCAGCTTTAGTTGTTCAGATACGCAGTATTTT.